Each of the 18 T cell receptor beta chains below was sequenced from the same sample in a study of radiotherapy plus CTLA-4 blockade in lung cancer. Sequencing used immunoSEQ multiplex PCR; TCRdb keeps in-frame clones, though not all of them. The sample lists some 73,000 clones; over 65% were seen once. The sequencing here drew on peripheral blood, taken from a patient treated with radiotherapy plus ipilimumab. The receptors stem from a human donor with non-small cell lung cancer whose response to radiotherapy plus ipilimumab could not be evaluated.

The chain joins TRBV10-1 to TRBJ1-1; D not certain. This CDR3 region has 12 residues. CDR1 WNHNN and CDR2 SYGVQD come from the germline V gene (reference sequence). The CDR3 nucleotides read TGCGCTACCAACGGTGGGAACACTGAAGCTTTCTTT. Protein: CATNGGNTEAFF.

This clone was recorded only once. This chain links TRBV9 with TRBJ2-5; 9 bases are shared with TRBD2. V lost 4 bases to trimming and J lost 1 base; unmatched junction nucleotides: 11. This CDR3 is 17 amino acids long. Germline V gene sequence: CDR1 SGDLS, CDR2 YYNGEE. The CDR3 DNA is TGTGCCAGCAGCCTCCGGGGAGCGGGGGGACCCCAAGAGACCCAGTACTTC. Protein: CASSLRGAGGPQETQYF.

The V and J genes are TRBV7-8 and TRBJ1-5, with 9 bases lining up with TRBD1. This CDR3 has 14 residues. CDR1 is SGHVS and CDR2 is FQNEAQ in the germline V gene. V shed 5 bases, J shed 7 bases, and the junction held 6 bases outside the gene matches. The DNA of the CDR3 is TGTGCCAGCAGCGCACAGGGGGCTTGGCAGCCCCAGCATTTT. Residues: CASSAQGAWQPQHF. The variable domain in full, completed from reference TRBV7-8 and TRBJ1-5, reads GAGVSQSPRYKVAKRGQDVALRCDPISGHVSLFWYQQALGQGPEFLTYFQNEAQLDKSGLPSDRFFAERPEGSVSTLKIQRTQQEDSAVYLCASSAQGAWQPQHFGDGTRLSIL.

V gene TRBV7-3 combines with J gene TRBJ2-3; 12 bases map to TRBD2. V shed 3 bases, J shed 3 bases, and the junction held 4 bases outside the gene matches. The CDR3 has 16 amino acids. CDR1 and CDR2 from the germline V gene are SGHTA and FQGTGA. CDR3 region: CASSLLAGGPTDTQYF. In DNA form, the CDR3 reads TGTGCCAGCAGCTTGCTAGCGGGGGGGCCAACAGATACGCAGTATTTT.

V is TRBV6-6 and J is TRBJ2-1; the match to TRBD1 covers 7 bases. Looked up from germline, CDR1 is MNHNY and CDR2 is SVGAGI (reference sequence). V lost 7 bases to trimming and J lost 5 bases; unmatched junction nucleotides: 11. CDR3 length: 15 amino acids. The CDR3 sequence is CASTPPGQRNNEQFF. CDR3 nucleotides: TGTGCCAGCACCCCACCGGGACAGCGAAACAATGAGCAGTTCTTC.

The J gene is TRBJ2-7, the V gene TRBV11-2, with D perhaps TRBD2 (7 bases). The CDR3 is made up of 16 amino acids. V was shortened by 5 bases and J by 5 bases, with 22 bases between the two germline ends. Germline V lookup: CDR1 SGHAT, CDR2 FQNNGV. The CDR3 DNA is TGTGCCAGCAGCCCCCAAGGTGGGGGGGACAACCACGAGCAGTACTTC. It is translated as CASSPQGGGDNHEQYF.

CDR3 protein: CASSFSGVGKGGTSYEQYF. The CDR3 nucleotides read TGCGCCAGCAGCTTTAGCGGGGTCGGCAAGGGTGGGACAAGCTACGAGCAGTACTTC. The chain recombines TRBV4-1 with TRBJ2-7; the match to TRBD2 covers 8 bases. This CDR3 is built from 19 residues. CDR1 and CDR2 (germline): MGHRA, YSYEKL. The V and J ends lost 5 bases and 3 bases, in that order; junction bases with no gene match: 21.

J is TRBJ2-1 and V is TRBV6-5, with TRBD1 matching over 11 bases. This CDR3 has 15 amino acids. With 6 bases clipped from V and 8 bases from J, the junction kept 9 bases outside the gene matches. Germline V gene lookup returns CDR1 MNHEY and CDR2 SVGAGI. The CDR3 reads CASRNRDRGMHEQFF. In DNA, the CDR3 is TGTGCCAGCAGAAACCGGGACAGGGGGATGCATGAGCAGTTCTTC.

This clone was seen only a few times. The gene calls are TRBV6-1 and TRBJ2-1; 10 bases fit TRBD1. Losses at the gene ends were 2 bases for V and 7 bases for J; bases not matched to a gene: 8. This CDR3 has 16 residues. CDR1 and CDR2 (germline): MNHNS, SASEGT. CDR3 nucleotides: TGTGCCAGCAGTGAATTAAGACAGGGGGCGCGGAATGAGCAGTTCTTC. Encoded protein: CASSELRQGARNEQFF.

The chain has TRBV7-9 and TRBJ1-5, with TRBD1 as a possible D gene (5 bases). From germline, CDR1 is SEHNR and CDR2 FQNEAQ (reference sequence). The V end was cut by 5 bases, the J end by 6 bases, with 17 bases between. The CDR3 extends over 15 amino acids. CDR3 bases: TGTGCCAGCAGCCTAGGGTTGGGCGACAGTCAGCCCCAGCATTTT. This codes for CASSLGLGDSQPQHF.

The chain couples TRBV7-9 to TRBJ1-1; maybe TRBD1 (5 bases). Germline V CDR1 and CDR2: SEHNR, FQNEAQ (reference sequence). The length of the CDR3 is 14 residues. V lost 4 bases, J lost 0 bases, and 9 bases lay in between. The CDR3 region is CASSSDTVNTEAFF. The CDR3 DNA follows: TGTGCCAGCAGCTCGGACACCGTGAACACTGAAGCTTTCTTT.

The CDR3 loop is CASSAPVARYEQYF. The CDR3 DNA reads TGTGCCAGCAGCGCCCCGGTAGCTCGGTACGAGCAGTACTTC. The chain combines TRBV9 with TRBJ2-5; D gene ambiguous. Judging by the DNA end, TRBJ2-7 fits better; the J call may be wrong. The CDR3 spans 14 residues. CDR1 and CDR2 from the germline V gene are SGDLS and YYNGEE.

The gene calls are TRBV7-2 and TRBJ2-7, with 10 bases that match TRBD2. Germline loops: CDR1 SGHTA, CDR2 FQGNSA. Trimming removed 2 bases from V and 1 base from J; junction bases left unmatched: 2. The CDR3 contains 15 residues. For the CDR3, the DNA is TGTGCCAGCAGCTTAAAAGCGGGAGGGTCCTACGAGCAGTACTTC. Protein: CASSLKAGGSYEQYF. Variable domain in full (rest from reference TRBV7-2 and TRBJ2-7): GAGVSQSPSNKVTEKGKDVELRCDPISGHTALYWYRQSLGQGLEFLIYFQGNSAPDKSGLPSDRFSAERTGGSVSTLTIQRTQQEDSAVYLCASSLKAGGSYEQYFGPGTRLTVT.

The genes are TRBV19 and TRBJ2-2, with 7 bases fitting TRBD1. This CDR3 region has 14 residues. Trimming cost V 10 bases and J 6 bases; bases outside gene matches: 11. Looked up from germline, CDR1 is LNHDA and CDR2 is SQIVND (reference sequence). The CDR3 is CATFRQGGAGELFF. The CDR3 coding sequence is TGTGCCACCTTCAGACAGGGTGGTGCCGGGGAGCTGTTTTTT. Supplemented by reference TRBV19 and TRBJ2-2, the full variable domain reads DGGITQSPKYLFRKEGQNVTLSCEQNLNHDAMYWYRQDPGQGLRLIYYSQIVNDFQKGDIAEGYSVSREKKESFPLTVTSAQKNPTAFYLCATFRQGGAGELFFGEGSRLTVL.

The chain employs TRBV4-3 and TRBJ2-7; D unresolved. This CDR3 contains 14 residues. Trimming pared 1 base from V and 3 bases from J, leaving 10 bases between. In germline, CDR1 is LGHNA, CDR2 YSLEER. The DNA of the CDR3 is TGCGCCAGCAGCCAAGGTCTTAGGAGCTACGAGCAGTACTTC. Translation: CASSQGLRSYEQYF.

This chain links TRBV6-5 with TRBJ2-7; 8 bases agree with TRBD1. The CDR3 totals 13 residues. V gave up 5 bases and J gave up 13 bases; unmatched junction bases: 13. Germline CDR1 reads MNHEY; CDR2 reads SVGAGI. CDR3 loop: CASSEMGEGTGYF. CDR3 nucleotides: TGTGCCAGCAGTGAAATGGGGGAAGGGACAGGATACTTC.

This chain uses TRBV28 with TRBJ1-1, with 8 nucleotides matching TRBD1. This CDR3 spans 14 amino acids. Trimming cost V 6 bases and J 11 bases; bases outside gene matches: 14. The V gene's germline CDR1 is MDHEN and CDR2 SYDVKM. The CDR3 region is CASSPRTGKGSAFF. CDR3 nucleotides: TGTGCCAGCAGCCCCAGGACAGGGAAAGGTTCGGCTTTCTTT.

The chain links TRBV5-1 to TRBJ2-5, with 9 nucleotides matching TRBD1. Trimming cost V 1 base and J 1 base; bases outside gene matches: 5. Germline CDR1 and CDR2: SGHRS and YFSETQ. The CDR3 has 16 amino acids. In DNA, the CDR3 is TGCGCCAGCAGCTTGACAGGGGGCGCAATCCAAGAGACCCAGTACTTC. It specifies CASSLTGGAIQETQYF.